This T cell receptor (beta chain) was sequenced for a study of blood T cells in healthy people across ages. Donors gave about 9.3 milliliters of peripheral blood apiece. Through a sample-barcoded 5' primer and a J-beta primer mix, a second PCR was run for roughly 6 to 12 cycles. One entry per CDR3 protein results from TCRdb running MiXCR on the 5' RACE reads. Among about 670,000 distinct CDR3 sequences listed, around 50% were seen once. The V end was cut by 3 bases, the J end by 2 bases, with 9 bases between. The CDR3 sequence is 14 residues long. Germline V lookup: CDR1 SGHTA, CDR2 FQGNSA. Study results and caveats: In long-lived donors, naive CD4+ cell counts and diversity exceeded those of aged donors.

Details on this clonotype: Its specificity is unknown.

The clonotype originates from a woman aged 80 or older in good health. The sample was blood. The chain combines TRBV7-2 with TRBJ2-3; no firm D call. In nucleotides, the CDR3 is TGTGCCAGCAGCTTCGCAGGCGCCACAGATACGCAGTATTTT. Translating gives CASSFAGATDTQYF.